This TCR beta chain derives from a study of cytomegalovirus exposure and HLA in healthy donors. The germline V gene has CDR1 MNHEY and CDR2 SMNVEV (reference sequence). V dropped 3 bases and J dropped 10 bases, with 13 bases sitting between them. This CDR3 is built from 14 residues. The PCR employed 60 Vbeta primers together with 13 Jbeta primers. In the source study's methods: Around 11 million shared chains were among the approximately 87 million unique TCR beta chains that a later analysis counted. Only in-frame clones appear in the TCRdb table, and some are missing; sequencing was by immunoSEQ multiplex PCR. V and J calls and clone size are those listed in that table; D and trimming were worked out from the DNA. The data show 90,000 to 110,000 clones, 76% seen once. This clone was found a few times. Its antigen is undetermined. General study results and limits: Available immune exposure information covered CMV serostatus only. Productive rates of about 90% or about 30% were seen for most TCR beta V segments in an earlier analysis. The study recorded 160 or so TCR beta chains that were cytomegalovirus-associated.

Sequencing input: PBMCs. The chain links TRBV27 to TRBJ1-6; possible D gene TRBD1, 6 bases. This clonotype was obtained from a middle-aged man in good health and CMV-seropositive. CDR3 residues: CASSFTGWESPLHF. The DNA for the CDR3 is TGTGCCAGCAGTTTCACAGGGTGGGAATCACCCCTCCACTTT.